These 5 T cell receptor beta chains originate from one sample sequenced in a study of shared clonotypes between healthy human individuals. Sequencing was performed with immunoSEQ multiplex PCR; in TCRdb, only in-frame clones are kept and a portion is missing. The sample records about 1.5 million clones, 95% to 99% being singletons. Sequencing was carried out using naive CD4+ T cells sorted from blood. Subset given: CD45RA+ positively selected. Receptors were obtained from a man aged 30 to 45 in good health.

The V and J genes are TRBV28 and TRBJ2-7, with TRBD2 as a possible D gene (6 bases). CDR1 is MDHEN and CDR2 is SYDVKM in the germline V gene. The CDR3 spans 14 residues. The V and J ends lost 6 bases and 4 bases respectively, with 16 bases between them. The CDR3 protein is CASRSPGGGYEQYF. The DNA for the CDR3 is TGTGCCAGCAGATCCCCGGGTGGGGGGTACGAGCAGTACTTC.

The rearrangement links TRBV11-2 to TRBJ2-7; 9 bases agree with TRBD1. Germline V gives CDR1 SGHAT, CDR2 FQNNGV. Germline trimming cut 5 bases from V and 1 base from J; bases unmatched to any gene: 6. The CDR3 contains 15 residues. CDR3 nucleotide sequence: TGTGCCAGCAGCACGCCAGGACAGGGGTCCTACGAGCAGTACTTC. Translating it yields CASSTPGQGSYEQYF.

This chain uses TRBV29-1 with TRBJ1-1, with D tentatively TRBD1 (6 bases). The CDR3 extends over 12 amino acids. Trimming removed 7 bases from V and 8 bases from J, with 17 bases in between. Germline V gene sequence: CDR1 SQVTM, CDR2 ANQGSEA. CDR3 residues: CSAEVQGTEAFF. The DNA of the CDR3 is TGCAGCGCTGAGGTTCAGGGGACAGAAGCTTTCTTT.

This clone was seen a single time. This CDR3 reads CASSLNQLNEQFF. The CDR3 DNA reads TGTGCCAGCAGCTTAAACCAATTGAATGAGCAGTTCTTC. J is TRBJ2-1 and V is TRBV7-6; D call uncertain. Germline CDR1 and CDR2: SGHVS and FNYEAQ. The CDR3 extends over 13 amino acids. V lost 2 bases and J 7 bases, leaving 9 bases between the germline ends.

The DNA of the CDR3 is TGTGCCAGCAGCTTAGTGGGGGCCGGGTACTACGAGCAGTACTTC. Protein product: CASSLVGAGYYEQYF. This chain uses TRBV13 with TRBJ2-7, with D perhaps TRBD1 (6 bases). Trimming removed 1 base from V and 3 bases from J, with 13 bases in between. Looked up from germline, CDR1 is PRHDT and CDR2 is FYEKMQ (reference sequence). The CDR3 has 15 residues.